This T cell receptor beta chain was captured by sequencing in a study of T cell changes during pregnancy in multiple sclerosis (dated by TCRdb to the late 2010s). Regarding the complete study: The study examined how the T cell repertoire changed over the course of pregnancy in women with multiple sclerosis.

The library came from the immunoSEQ multiplex PCR assay. The table was pulled from immuneACCESS by TCRdb, which kept in-frame rearrangements only. Such tables lose some clones; where checked, under half of the loss comes from unresolved V genes, and the rest has no known cause. The sample yields about 40,000 clones; about 87% were counted once. The leading ten clones occupy roughly 1% of the sample. Relative to germline, V is missing 6 bases and J is missing 2 bases, with 9 bases of the junction outside any gene match. Per the germline V gene, MDHEN is the CDR1 and SYDVKM is the CDR2. The CDR3 runs 15 amino acids, cysteine and phenylalanine included. The sequence is cut down to CDR3 DNA, 45 bases in frame from base 1. Details on this clone: The target of this receptor is not known. No qualities accompany the bases; no much larger clone lies one base away.

The material was CD4+ T cells from peripheral blood mononuclear cells, obtained in the second trimester of pregnancy. The V and J genes are TRBV28 and TRBJ1-1, with TRBD1 identical over 7 junction bases. The origin of this receptor is a female donor with multiple sclerosis, enrolled in a pregnancy study. The CDR3 sequence is CASRPLDRSNTEAFF. The DNA sequence is given as TGTGCCAGCAGACCATTGGACAGGAGCAACACTGAAGCTTTCTTT.